This T cell receptor beta chain came from a study of T-cell memory formation after mild COVID-19 (dated by TCRdb to the early 2020s). Background on the whole study: Most TCR sequence clusters were specific to one of the two donors. In a couple of donors, T-cell clones that expanded and contracted after mild COVID-19 were tracked by sequencing TCRalpha and TCRbeta repertoires over time. The cohort was made up of two young adult volunteers, one female and one male, who were previously healthy.

The instrument was an Illumina NovaSeq 6000. TCRalpha and TCRbeta cDNA libraries were built by 5'RACE with constant-segment primers, adding sample barcodes and unique molecular identifiers. Trizol reagent was used to extract RNA from every sample. The libraries were amplified in two PCR steps, and the second step added a second sample barcode and Illumina TruSeq adapters. Sequencing of libraries was performed on an Illumina NovaSeq with 2 x 150 bp paired-end reads. As for the original processing: With migec v1.2.7, reads were demultiplexed and then collapsed into UMI-guided consensus sequences. With mixcr v2.1.11, UMI consensuses were aligned to TRA and TRB V and J templates and assembled into clonotypes. Clonotypes were classified as expanded or contracted when called significant by both edgeR and NoisET, with noise models trained on biological replicates. edgeR calls used a false discovery rate-adjusted p below 0.01 and a log2 fold-change threshold of 1. As an exploratory analysis of dynamics, max-normalized trajectories of the 1000 most abundant clonotypes were examined by PCA with hierarchical clustering. Separately sequenced CD4+ and CD8+ repertoires were used to assign a CD4 or CD8 phenotype to each responding clone. TCRdb's own reprocessing of the public reads used fastp at Q25 and MiXCR and kept productive beta chains. Records with the same CDR3 protein are collapsed into one entry carrying the most frequent genes and DNA. TCRdb, rather than the study authors, made the V and J calls. The sample table lists a few hundred thousand distinct CDR3 sequences, under 25% of them with a count of one. The biggest ten clones account for roughly an eighth of the sample.

A note on this clonotype: Its antigen is not yet known. One base away there is no much larger clone; base qualities are not given.

Results the study describes overall, beyond this receptor: Some responding clones were detected in pre-infection memory, which suggested that pre-existing cross-reactive memory T cells had joined the SARS-CoV-2 response. Balanced CD4/CD8 phenotypes were observed for clones contracting from day 15 to 85, whereas a bias towards CD4+ was observed for a second wave of clones expanding from day 15 to 37. The second-wave clones that peaked on day 37 were not confirmed to be SARS-CoV-2 specific. Only two mild cases were covered by the study, and larger cohorts that include severe cases with pre-infection samples were considered necessary. Contracting CD4+ clones appeared mostly in the CM and EM memory subsets, whereas CD8+ clones were enriched in EMRA.

V is pared back by 3 bases and J by 1 base, with 10 bases lying between the germline termini. The CDR3 runs 15 amino acids, cysteine and phenylalanine included. Of all the DNA, just the CDR3 is kept, 45 bases in frame from base 1. Ficoll-Paque density gradient centrifugation was the method used to isolate PBMCs. Specimen: PBMCs or a T cell subset sorted from them (not recorded which). The rearrangement joined TRBV12-3 or TRBV12-4 to TRBJ1-5; the D gene is possibly TRBD1, with 5 bases matching. The sequence came from an adult woman who had mild COVID-19 (a few samples of this study predate the infection). The sample titles of this study are shuffled in the database, so cell type and time point are left out; the donor was told from shared clones. The bases are TGTGCCAGCAGTTTTGGGACGGAAAGCAATCAGCCCCAGCATTTT. Its protein reads: CASSFGTESNQPQHF.